The source of this TCR beta chain is a study of blood T cell repertoires in COVID-19. Turning to the study itself: The study drew acute and convalescent COVID-19 samples from the United States, Italy and Spain. Nucleic acid was either cDNA or gDNA, and it came from T cells, B-cell-depleted T cells, or PBMCs.

Per germline, CDR1 SQVTM and CDR2 ANQGSEA. This CDR3 has 15 residues. Trimming removed 6 bases at V and 5 bases at J, with 20 bases between. Original analysis: For nucleated cells, counts were estimated from reference gene primer amplification. Clones were read by immunoSEQ multiplex PCR, and TCRdb kept only the in-frame ones, dropping some. The V and J calls and clone size are taken from that table; D and trimming were inferred from the DNA. Counted here are around 250,000 clones, about 82% occurring once; the ten biggest clones make up approximately 5.1%. This chain connects TRBV29-1 to TRBJ2-1, with a weak D call TRBD2 (5 bases). This TCR was recovered from a man between 45 and 60 years old with active or convalescent COVID-19. The sequencing input was peripheral blood. CDR3 loop: CSVRTTRSVNNEQFF. In DNA, the CDR3 is TGCAGCGTCCGCACCACTAGGAGCGTTAACAATGAGCAGTTCTTC.